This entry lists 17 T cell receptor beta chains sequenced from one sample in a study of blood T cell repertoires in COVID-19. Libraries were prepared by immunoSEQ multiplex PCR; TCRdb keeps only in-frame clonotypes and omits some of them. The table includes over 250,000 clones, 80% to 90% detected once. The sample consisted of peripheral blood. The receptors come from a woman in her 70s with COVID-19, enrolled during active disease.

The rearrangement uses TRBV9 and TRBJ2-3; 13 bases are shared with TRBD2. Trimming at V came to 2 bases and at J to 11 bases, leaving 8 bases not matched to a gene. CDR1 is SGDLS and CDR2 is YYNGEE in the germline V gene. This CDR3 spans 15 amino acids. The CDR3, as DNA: TGTGCCAGCAGCGTCGGGACTAGCGGGGAGTATGAGCAGTATTTT. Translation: CASSVGTSGEYEQYF.

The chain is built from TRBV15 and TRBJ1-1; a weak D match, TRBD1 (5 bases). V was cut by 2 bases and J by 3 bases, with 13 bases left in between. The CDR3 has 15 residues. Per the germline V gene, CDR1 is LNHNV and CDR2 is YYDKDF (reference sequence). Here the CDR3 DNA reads TGTGCCACCAGCAGACGGGACTCCGGATACACTGAAGCTTTCTTT. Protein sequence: CATSRRDSGYTEAFF.

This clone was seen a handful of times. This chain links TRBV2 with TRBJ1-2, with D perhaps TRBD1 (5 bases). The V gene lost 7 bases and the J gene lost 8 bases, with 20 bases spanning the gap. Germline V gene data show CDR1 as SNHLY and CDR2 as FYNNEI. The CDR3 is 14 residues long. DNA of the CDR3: TGTGCCAGCACCTCAGGGTTGGGTCTTGGGGGCTACACCTTC. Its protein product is CASTSGLGLGGYTF. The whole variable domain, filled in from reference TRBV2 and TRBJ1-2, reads EPEVTQTPSHQVTQMGQEVILRCVPISNHLYFYWYRQILGQKVEFLVSFYNNEISEKSEIFDDQFSVERPDGSNFTLKIRSTKLEDSAMYFCASTSGLGLGGYTFGSGTRLTVV.

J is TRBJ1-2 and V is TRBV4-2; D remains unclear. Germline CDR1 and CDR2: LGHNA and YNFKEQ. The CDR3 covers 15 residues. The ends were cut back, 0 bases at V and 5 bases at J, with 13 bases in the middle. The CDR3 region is CASSQDFGYRYGYTF. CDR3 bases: TGTGCCAGCAGCCAAGACTTCGGGTATCGGTATGGCTACACCTTC.

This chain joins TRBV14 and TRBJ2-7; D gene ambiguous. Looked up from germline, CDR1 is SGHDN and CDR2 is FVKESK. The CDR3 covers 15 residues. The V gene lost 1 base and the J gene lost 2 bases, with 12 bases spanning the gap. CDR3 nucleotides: TGTGCCAGCAGCCAAGTTTGGTCAGGCACCTACGAGCAGTACTTC. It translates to CASSQVWSGTYEQYF.

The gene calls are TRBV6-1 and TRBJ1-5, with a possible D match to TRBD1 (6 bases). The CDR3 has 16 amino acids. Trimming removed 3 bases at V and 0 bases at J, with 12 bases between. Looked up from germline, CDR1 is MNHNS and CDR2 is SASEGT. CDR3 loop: CASSERQGYSNQPQHF. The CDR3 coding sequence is TGTGCCAGCAGTGAGCGCCAGGGGTATAGCAATCAGCCCCAGCATTTT.

The CDR3: CAISRLAGASTDTQYF. CDR3 in DNA: TGTGCCATCAGCCGACTAGCGGGAGCTAGCACAGATACGCAGTATTTT. This chain joins TRBV10-3 and TRBJ2-3, with 12 bases identical to TRBD2. J was trimmed by 0 bases and V by 6 bases; bases with no gene match: 4. Germline CDR1 ENHRY, CDR2 SYGVKD. The CDR3 loop spans 16 amino acids.

CDR3 in amino acids: CASSLAGIGYYGYTF. The CDR3 DNA reads as TGTGCCAGCAGCCTGGCGGGGATCGGGTACTATGGCTACACCTTC. The J gene is TRBJ1-2, the V gene TRBV2; D unresolved. The CDR3 has 15 amino acids. Germline values: CDR1 SNHLY, CDR2 FYNNEI. Trimming cost V 6 bases and J 3 bases, with 17 bases left between them.

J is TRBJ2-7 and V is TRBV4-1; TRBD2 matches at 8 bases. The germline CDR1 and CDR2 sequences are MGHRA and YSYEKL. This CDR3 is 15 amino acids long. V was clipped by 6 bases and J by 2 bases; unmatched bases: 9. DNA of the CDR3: TGCGCCAGCAGAGCCGTCACCGGGGGGGCCTACGAGCAGTACTTC. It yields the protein CASRAVTGGAYEQYF.

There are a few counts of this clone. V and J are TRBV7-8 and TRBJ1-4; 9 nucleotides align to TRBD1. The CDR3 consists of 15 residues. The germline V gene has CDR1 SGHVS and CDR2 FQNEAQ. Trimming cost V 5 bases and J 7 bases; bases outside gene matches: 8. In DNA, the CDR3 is TGTGCCAGCAGCCCCCGGGACAGGGCTATTGAAAAACTGTTTTTT. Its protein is CASSPRDRAIEKLFF.

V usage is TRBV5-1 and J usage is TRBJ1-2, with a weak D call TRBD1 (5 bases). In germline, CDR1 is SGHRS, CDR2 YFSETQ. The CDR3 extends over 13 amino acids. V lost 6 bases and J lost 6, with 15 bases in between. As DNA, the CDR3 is TGCGCCAGCAACATTGGGGGGAGAGATGGCTACACCTTC. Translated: CASNIGGRDGYTF.

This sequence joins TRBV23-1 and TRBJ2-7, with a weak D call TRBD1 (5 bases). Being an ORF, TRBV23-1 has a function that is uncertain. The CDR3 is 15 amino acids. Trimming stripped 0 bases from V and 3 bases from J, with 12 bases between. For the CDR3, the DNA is TGCGCCAGCAGTCAATCCCATGACAGATACTACGAGCAGTACTTC. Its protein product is CASSQSHDRYYEQYF.

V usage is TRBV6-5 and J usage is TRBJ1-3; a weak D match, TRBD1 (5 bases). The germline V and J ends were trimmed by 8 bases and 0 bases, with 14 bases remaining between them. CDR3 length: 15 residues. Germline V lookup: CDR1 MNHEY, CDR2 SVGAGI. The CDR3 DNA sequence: TGTGCCAGCGGGCGGGGCCTTAACTCTGGAAACACCATATATTTT. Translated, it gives CASGRGLNSGNTIYF.

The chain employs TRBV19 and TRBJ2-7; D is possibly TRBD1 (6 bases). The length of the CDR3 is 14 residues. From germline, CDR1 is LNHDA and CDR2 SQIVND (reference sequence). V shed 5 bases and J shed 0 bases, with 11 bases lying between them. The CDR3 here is CASSPRDTSYEQYF. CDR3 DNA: TGTGCCAGTAGTCCCCGGGACACCTCCTACGAGCAGTACTTC.

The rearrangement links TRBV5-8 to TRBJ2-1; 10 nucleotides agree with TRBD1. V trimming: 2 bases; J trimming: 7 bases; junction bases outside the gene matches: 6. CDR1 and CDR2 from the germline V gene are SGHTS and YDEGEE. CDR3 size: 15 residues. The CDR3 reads CASSFRDRGENEQFF. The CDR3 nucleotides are TGTGCCAGCAGCTTTAGGGACAGGGGAGAAAATGAGCAGTTCTTC.

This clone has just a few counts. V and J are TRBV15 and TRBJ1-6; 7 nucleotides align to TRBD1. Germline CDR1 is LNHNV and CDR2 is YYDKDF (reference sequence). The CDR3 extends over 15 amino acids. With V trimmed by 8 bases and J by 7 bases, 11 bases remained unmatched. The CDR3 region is CATSSSGQINSPLHF. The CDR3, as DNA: TGTGCCACCTCATCCTCGGGACAGATAAATTCACCCCTCCACTTT.

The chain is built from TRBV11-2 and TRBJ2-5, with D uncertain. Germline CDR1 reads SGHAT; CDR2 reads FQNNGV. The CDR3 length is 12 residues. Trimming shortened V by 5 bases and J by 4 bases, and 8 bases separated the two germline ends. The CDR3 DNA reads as TGTGCCAGCAGCCCCCCAGGAGAGACCCAGTACTTC. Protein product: CASSPPGETQYF.